This TCR beta chain came from a study of T cell changes during pregnancy in multiple sclerosis. Data came from immunoSEQ multiplex PCR; TCRdb stores just in-frame clones and leaves some out. The sample gives under 40,000 clones, approximately 90% of which show up once; under 15% is in the top ten. Trimming left V 2 bases short and J 5 bases short, with 4 bases between. CDR1 and CDR2 (germline): DFQATT, SNEGSKA (reference sequence). The CDR3 has 11 residues. This receptor was obtained from a female donor with multiple sclerosis, enrolled in a pregnancy study. J is TRBJ2-1 and V is TRBV20-1; D not resolved. Source: CD8+ T cells from peripheral blood mononuclear cells, taken in the first trimester of pregnancy. The CDR3 is CSARPNNEQFF. The CDR3 DNA is TGCAGTGCTAGACCAAACAATGAGCAGTTCTTC.